This T cell receptor (beta chain) was identified during a study of identical twins. Trimming took 4 bases from V and 6 from J, leaving 10 bases between them. Germline CDR1 and CDR2: WSHSY and SAAADI. CDR3 size: 12 residues. Unique molecular identifiers were present on the cDNA, which also gained a universal primer site by template switching. TCRdb re-called the 5' RACE reads through MiXCR, storing one row per CDR3 protein. The sample has around 490,000 distinct CDR3 sequences; 13% to 15% are singletons. These data were also filed under a second study, of yellow fever vaccine responses in identical twins.

The sequence was collected from a woman younger than 35 in good health. Sample: CD4+ T cells sorted from blood. The chain is built from TRBV10-2 and TRBJ2-7; TRBD1 might be the D (6 bases). CDR3 DNA sequence: TGCGCCAGCAGTGTCAGGGGTAGCGAGCAGTACTTC. Protein product: CASSVRGSEQYF.